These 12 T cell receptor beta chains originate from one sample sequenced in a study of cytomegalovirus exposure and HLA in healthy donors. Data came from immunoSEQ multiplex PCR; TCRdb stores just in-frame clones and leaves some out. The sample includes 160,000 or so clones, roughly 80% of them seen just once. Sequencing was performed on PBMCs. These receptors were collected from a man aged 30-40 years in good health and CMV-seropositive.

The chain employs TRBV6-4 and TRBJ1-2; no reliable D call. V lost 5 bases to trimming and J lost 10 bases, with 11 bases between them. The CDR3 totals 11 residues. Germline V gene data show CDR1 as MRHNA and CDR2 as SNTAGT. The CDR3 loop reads CASSYPGDYTF. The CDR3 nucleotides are TGTGCCAGCAGTTATCCGGGAGACTACACCTTC.

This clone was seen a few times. CDR3 sequence (DNA): TGTGCCAGCAGCTCGAGGGACAGGGGAGATACGCAGTATTTT. It encodes CASSSRDRGDTQYF. The chain carries TRBV7-2 and TRBJ2-3, with 10 bases that match TRBD1. Germline CDR1 reads SGHTA; CDR2 reads FQGNSA. V was clipped by 4 bases and J by 5 bases; unmatched bases: 3. CDR3 size: 14 residues.

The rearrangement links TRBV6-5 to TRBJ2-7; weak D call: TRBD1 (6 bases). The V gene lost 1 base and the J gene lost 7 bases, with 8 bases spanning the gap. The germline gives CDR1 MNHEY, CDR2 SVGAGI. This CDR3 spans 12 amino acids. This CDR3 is CASSYLQGEQYF. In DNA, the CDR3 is TGTGCCAGCAGTTACTTACAGGGTGAGCAGTACTTC.

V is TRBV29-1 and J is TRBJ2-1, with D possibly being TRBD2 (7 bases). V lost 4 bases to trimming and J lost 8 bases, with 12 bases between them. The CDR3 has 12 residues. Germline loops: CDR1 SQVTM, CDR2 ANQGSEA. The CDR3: CSVGRGGDEQFF. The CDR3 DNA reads TGCAGCGTTGGCAGGGGAGGGGATGAGCAGTTCTTC.

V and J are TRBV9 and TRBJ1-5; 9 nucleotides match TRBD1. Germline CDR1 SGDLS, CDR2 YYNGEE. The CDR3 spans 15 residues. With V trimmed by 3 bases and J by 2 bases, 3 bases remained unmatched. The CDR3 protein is CASSADRGGNQPQHF. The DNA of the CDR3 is TGTGCCAGCAGCGCGGACAGGGGAGGCAATCAGCCCCAGCATTTT. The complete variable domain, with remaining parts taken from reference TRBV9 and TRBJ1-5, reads DSGVTQTPKHLITATGQRVTLRCSPRSGDLSVYWYQQSLDQGLQFLIQYYNGEERAKGNILERFSAQQFPDLHSELNLSSLELGDSALYFCASSADRGGNQPQHFGDGTRLSIL.

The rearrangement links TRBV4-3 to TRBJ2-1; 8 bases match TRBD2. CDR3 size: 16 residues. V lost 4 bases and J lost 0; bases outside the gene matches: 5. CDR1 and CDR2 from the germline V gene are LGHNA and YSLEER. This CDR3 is CASSPRGGSSYNEQFF. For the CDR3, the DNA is TGCGCCAGCAGCCCTCGGGGGGGCTCCTCCTACAATGAGCAGTTCTTC.

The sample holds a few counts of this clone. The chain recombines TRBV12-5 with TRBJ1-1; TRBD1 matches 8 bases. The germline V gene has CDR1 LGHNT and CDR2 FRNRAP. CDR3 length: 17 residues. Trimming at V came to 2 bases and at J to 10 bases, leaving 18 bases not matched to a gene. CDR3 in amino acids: CASGLWRTGPSIVGAFF. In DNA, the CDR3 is TGTGCTAGTGGTTTGTGGCGGACAGGGCCCTCGATTGTTGGAGCTTTCTTT.

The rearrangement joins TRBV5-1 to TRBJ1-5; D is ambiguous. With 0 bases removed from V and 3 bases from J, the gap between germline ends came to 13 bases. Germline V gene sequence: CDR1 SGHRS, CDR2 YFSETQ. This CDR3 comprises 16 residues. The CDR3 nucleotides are TGCGCCAGCAGCTTGGCCGGTGGGCAGTACAATCAGCCCCAGCATTTT. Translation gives CASSLAGGQYNQPQHF.

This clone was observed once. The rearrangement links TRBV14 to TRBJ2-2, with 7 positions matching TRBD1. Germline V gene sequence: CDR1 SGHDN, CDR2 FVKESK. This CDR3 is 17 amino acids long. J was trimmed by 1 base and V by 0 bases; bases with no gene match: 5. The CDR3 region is CASSQDLGGGNTGELFF. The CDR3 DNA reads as TGTGCCAGCAGCCAAGATTTAGGGGGCGGGAACACCGGGGAGCTGTTTTTT. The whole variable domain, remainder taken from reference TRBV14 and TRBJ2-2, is EAGVTQFPSHSVIEKGQTVTLRCDPISGHDNLYWYRRVMGKEIKFLLHFVKESKQDESGMPNNRFLAERTGGTYSTLKVQPAELEDSGVYFCASSQDLGGGNTGELFFGEGSRLTVL.

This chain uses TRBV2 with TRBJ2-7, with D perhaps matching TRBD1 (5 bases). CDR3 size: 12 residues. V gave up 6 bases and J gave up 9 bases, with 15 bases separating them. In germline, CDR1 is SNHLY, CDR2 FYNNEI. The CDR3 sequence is CASRGRDPRQYF. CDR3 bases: TGTGCCAGCAGGGGCAGGGATCCGCGGCAGTACTTC.

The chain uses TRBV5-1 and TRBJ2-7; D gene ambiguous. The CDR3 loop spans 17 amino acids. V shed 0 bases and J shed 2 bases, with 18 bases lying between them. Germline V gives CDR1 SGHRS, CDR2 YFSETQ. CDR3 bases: TGCGCCAGCAGCTTGGTAGTAGTGGGCTCCATCGCCTACGAGCAGTACTTC. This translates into CASSLVVVGSIAYEQYF.

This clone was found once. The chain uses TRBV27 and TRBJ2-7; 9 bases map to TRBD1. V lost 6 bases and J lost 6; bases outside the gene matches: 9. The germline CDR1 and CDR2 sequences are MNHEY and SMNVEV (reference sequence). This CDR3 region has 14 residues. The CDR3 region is CASRFGTGLAEQYF. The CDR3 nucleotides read TGTGCCAGCAGATTCGGGACAGGGTTGGCCGAGCAGTACTTC.